This T cell receptor (beta chain) originates from a study of T cell changes during pregnancy in multiple sclerosis. CDR1 and CDR2 from the germline V gene are MNHNS and SASEGT. Trimming took off 5 bases at V and 6 bases at J, with 10 bases between the two ends. The CDR3 runs 13 residues. TCRdb keeps only in-frame clones here, not all; method: immunoSEQ multiplex PCR. The profile shows 90,000 or so clones, 94% of them singletons. The clonotype was recovered from a female donor in good health, enrolled as a control in a pregnancy study. The V gene is TRBV6-1, the J gene TRBJ2-2; D uncertain. The source was peripheral blood, collected after pregnancy. In DNA, the CDR3 is TGTGCCAGCAGTCTACATCGGGCCGGGGAGCTGTTTTTT. Protein sequence: CASSLHRAGELFF.